This T cell receptor (beta chain) emerged from a study of T-cell reconstitution after alpha-beta-depleted transplantation in children (dated by TCRdb to the mid-2010s). For context, the study as a whole: T-cell immune reconstitution after TCRalphabeta/CD19-depleted allogeneic hematopoietic cell transplantation in children was quantitatively tracked in the study by means of TCR repertoire profiling. The full study reports these points: About two months after transplant, the apparently early recovery of alphabetaT-cell counts reportedly depended on just several hundred clones that had expanded rapidly and came from non-depleted graft cells. Hyperexpanded clone frequencies declined over subsequent months; after one year, T-cell counts and TCRbeta diversity were mostly attributed to newly produced T cells. In some patients, the high TCRbeta diversity seen at day 60 was put down to recipient T cells and intrathymic progenitors that had survived conditioning.

Regarding this clonotype: The clone's antigen remains unknown. No much larger clonotype is one base removed from it; base qualities were not supplied.

The sample's treatment or condition label, in plain terms: allogeneic hematopoietic cell transplantation with graft depleted of TCRalphabeta T cells and CD19 B cells. The children who served as transplant recipients had been given grafts of TCRalphabeta/CD19-depleted allogeneic hematopoietic cells. V and J are truncated by 1 base and 0 bases respectively, leaving an intervening sequence of 10 bases. According to the germline V gene (reference sequence), CDR1 reads SEHNR and CDR2 reads FQNEAQ. The CDR3 runs 15 amino acids, cysteine and phenylalanine included. Kept here is only the CDR3 DNA, which spans 45 bases and is read in frame from base 1. To prepare the library, PCR was applied. Sequenced using an Illumina HiSeq 2500. TCR library preparation used molecular barcoding, with unique molecular identifiers applied to normalize quantification of the TCRbeta repertoire. TCRdb reprocessing: public reads trimmed at Q25 with fastp, clones called with MiXCR, in-frame beta chains kept. Rows merge per CDR3 protein into single entries with the most common DNA and genes. For this sample the table gives a few hundred thousand distinct CDR3 sequences, of which over 20% were detected only once. Roughly 9.8% of the sample goes to the ten largest clones.

Here the sequenced sample was PBMCs, mostly from graft donor cells, taken 180 days after TCRalphabeta/CD19-depleted stem cell transplant. The V and J segments used are TRBV7-9 and TRBJ2-7; the D gene lacks a confident call. The source of this sequence is a male patient aged 10 to 17 who had a stem cell transplant for acute lymphoblastic leukemia, so the T cells may come from the graft donor. DNA sequence: TGTGCCAGCAGCTTAGGGGCGGAGAGCTCCTACGAGCAGTACTTC. This gives the protein CASSLGAESSYEQYF.